Below, 28 T cell receptor beta chains from the same sample are listed, as sequenced in a study of blood T cells in healthy people across ages. Primers used in a second PCR of roughly 6 to 12 cycles were a sample-barcoded 5' primer and a J-beta primer mix. TCRdb redid the calling of the 5' RACE reads with MiXCR, one entry per CDR3 protein. The sample lists about 1,400,000 distinct CDR3 sequences, approximately 40% occurring once. Sequencing input: blood. These receptors all come from a woman aged 18-30 years in good health.

CDR3 nucleotide sequence: TGTGCCAGCAGCCAAGATCTTGGGGCCAACGTCCTGACTTTC. It specifies CASSQDLGANVLTF. This chain links TRBV14 with TRBJ2-6; D is unresolved. Trimming left V 0 bases short and J 3 bases short, with 3 bases between. The CDR3 has 14 amino acids. Germline V gene sequence: CDR1 SGHDN, CDR2 FVKESK. Full variable domain (missing parts from reference TRBV14 and TRBJ2-6): EAGVTQFPSHSVIEKGQTVTLRCDPISGHDNLYWYRRVMGKEIKFLLHFVKESKQDESGMPNNRFLAERTGGTYSTLKVQPAELEDSGVYFCASSQDLGANVLTFGAGSRLTVL.

CDR3 amino acids: CASKINGGRSLYGYTF. In DNA, the CDR3 is TGTGCCAGCAAAATAAACGGGGGCAGGTCCCTCTATGGCTACACCTTC. V gene TRBV12-3 or TRBV12-4 combines with J gene TRBJ1-2, with D possibly matching TRBD1 (6 bases). The CDR3 has 16 residues. V lost 7 bases and J 4 bases, leaving 22 bases between the germline ends.

The V call is TRBV5-1, the J call TRBJ1-1; 7 bases are a match to TRBD1. CDR3 size: 15 residues. Germline V CDR1 and CDR2: SGHRS, YFSETQ. Losses at the gene ends were 4 bases for V and 5 bases for J; bases not matched to a gene: 11. The CDR3, as DNA: TGCGCCAGCAGCGCCCAAGGCACAGGGGAAACTGAAGCTTTCTTT. It translates to CASSAQGTGETEAFF. The full variable domain, completed using reference TRBV5-1 and TRBJ1-1, is KAGVTQTPRYLIKTRGQQVTLSCSPISGHRSVSWYQQTPGQGLQFLFEYFSETQRNKGNFPGRFSGRQFSNSRSEMNVSTLELGDSALYLCASSAQGTGETEAFFGQGTRLTVV.

There are a few counts of this clonotype. The CDR3 reads CASSFGVAGYTF. DNA of the CDR3: TGTGCCAGCAGTTTTGGGGTTGCTGGCTACACCTTC. V is TRBV12-3 or TRBV12-4 and J is TRBJ1-2, with D uncertain. Deletions cut 3 bases from V and 7 bases from J, with 9 bases between. The CDR3 is 12 residues long.

This clonotype has a handful of counts. This sequence joins TRBV6-6 and TRBJ2-7; D unresolved. CDR3 length: 13 residues. Trimming pared 4 bases from V and 7 bases from J, leaving 14 bases between. CDR1 MNHNY and CDR2 SVGAGI come from the germline V gene (reference sequence). CDR3: CASSFPRVVEQYF. The CDR3, as DNA: TGTGCCAGCAGTTTTCCTAGGGTTGTGGAGCAGTACTTC.

The chain combines TRBV29-1 with TRBJ1-1; the D gene is possibly TRBD1 (6 bases). The germline CDR1 and CDR2 sequences are SQVTM and ANQGSEA. CDR3 length: 12 amino acids. V gave up 7 bases and J gave up 1 base, with 10 bases separating them. The CDR3: CSGRGENTEAFF. The CDR3 DNA reads TGCAGCGGGAGGGGGGAGAACACTGAAGCTTTCTTT.

The chain joins TRBV21-1 to TRBJ2-5. The J call may not be correct, given that the DNA end is closer to TRBJ2-7. TRBV21-1 is given as a pseudogene. The CDR3 contains 14 residues. In DNA, the CDR3 is TGTGCCAGCGGCAAAGTCACAGATTTTGGCGAGCAGTACTTC. This translates into CASGKVTDFGEQYF.

This clonotype was recorded a few times. The rearrangement uses TRBV2 and TRBJ2-3, with TRBD1 matching over 9 bases. Germline assignment: CDR1 SNHLY and CDR2 FYNNEI. The V and J ends lost 4 bases and 6 bases, in that order; junction bases with no gene match: 2. This CDR3 is built from 13 residues. The CDR3 nucleotides are TGTGCCAGCAGTGGACAGGGGGAGGATACGCAGTATTTT. Translation: CASSGQGEDTQYF.

This clonotype was seen just once. The chain combines TRBV7-6 with TRBJ2-1; 8 bases are a match to TRBD2. J gave up 0 bases and V 5 bases, and 12 bases lay outside the gene matches. Looked up from germline, CDR1 is SGHVS and CDR2 is FNYEAQ. This CDR3 has 18 amino acids. CDR3 nucleotide sequence: TGTGCCAGCAGCCCCCGGGGTAGCGGGAAGAGCTCCTACAATGAGCAGTTCTTC. It yields the protein CASSPRGSGKSSYNEQFF.

V usage is TRBV6-5 and J usage is TRBJ2-7; 10 bases fit TRBD2. Germline CDR1 and CDR2: MNHEY and SVGAGI. V trimming: 7 bases; J trimming: 0 bases; junction bases outside the gene matches: 6. The CDR3 consists of 15 residues. The CDR3 spells CASKKAGGPSYEQYF. Written as DNA, the CDR3 is TGTGCCAGCAAAAAAGCGGGAGGGCCCTCCTACGAGCAGTACTTC.

The chain joins TRBV20-1 to TRBJ2-1; TRBD1 is a possible D gene (6 bases). The length of the CDR3 is 14 residues. Germline lookup yields CDR1 DFQATT and CDR2 SNEGSKA (reference sequence). Trimming pared 6 bases from V and 9 bases from J, leaving 21 bases between. The CDR3 loop reads CSAPGESNVSEQFF. Written as DNA, the CDR3 is TGCAGTGCCCCAGGGGAGTCAAATGTAAGTGAGCAGTTCTTC.

Points on this clonotype: One end of the junction does not line up with germline, which may come from a read error. The rearrangement uses TRBV5-1 and TRBJ2-7, with D possibly being TRBD1 (7 bases). Germline loops: CDR1 SGHRS, CDR2 YFSETQ. The CDR3 loop spans 16 amino acids. The CDR3 DNA is TGCGCCAGCAGCTCGGGGAGGACAGGAGACTCCGACGAGCAGTACTTC. Translated, it gives CASSSGRTGDSDEQYF.

Note on this clonotype: It may be a read error: a sequence one base away is much more abundant. The CDR3 bases are TGTGCCAGCAGTGAGGCGACTAGCGAGTACTTC. This encodes CASSEATSEYF. The V and J genes are TRBV6-1 and TRBJ2-5, with TRBD2 identical over 8 bases. CDR3 length: 11 amino acids. The V segment lost 3 bases and the J segment 12 bases; nucleotides outside the gene matches: 3. Per germline, CDR1 MNHNS and CDR2 SASEGT.

V is TRBV6-5 and J is TRBJ2-1; D unclear. V lost 5 bases and J 5 bases, leaving 10 bases between the germline ends. CDR1 MNHEY and CDR2 SVGAGI come from the germline V gene. The CDR3 runs to 13 residues. CDR3 nucleotide sequence: TGTGCCAGCAGTGCCAGAAGTAACAATGAGCAGTTCTTC. Translating it yields CASSARSNNEQFF.

This rearrangement joins TRBV28 to TRBJ1-1; D is perhaps TRBD1 (5 bases). There are 16 residues in the CDR3. Trimming shortened V by 3 bases and J by 5 bases, and 19 bases separated the two germline ends. The germline gives CDR1 MDHEN, CDR2 SYDVKM. The chain's CDR3 is CASSLYQSGLGTEAFF. The CDR3 region has the DNA TGTGCCAGCAGTTTGTATCAATCGGGGCTGGGGACTGAAGCTTTCTTT.

The chain carries TRBV7-9 and TRBJ1-1; 8 bases fit TRBD1. J lost 0 bases, V lost 0 bases, and 9 bases had no gene match. Germline V lookup: CDR1 SEHNR, CDR2 FQNEAQ (reference sequence). This CDR3 spans 18 amino acids. The CDR3 loop reads CASSLASGGWGMNTEAFF. The CDR3 region has the DNA TGTGCCAGCAGCTTAGCCTCAGGGGGCTGGGGCATGAACACTGAAGCTTTCTTT.

This clonotype was detected only a few times. The rearrangement links TRBV7-2 to TRBJ2-7; 7 bases are a match to TRBD2. The length of the CDR3 is 16 residues. Germline V CDR1 and CDR2: SGHTA, FQGNSA. J lost 0 bases, V lost 5 bases, and 10 bases had no gene match. The DNA for the CDR3 is TGTGCCAGCAGCCGCCGGGGCGGGGGAAGCTCCTACGAGCAGTACTTC. Translation gives CASSRRGGGSSYEQYF.

A few counts support this clonotype. This chain connects TRBV5-1 to TRBJ2-4; TRBD1 aligns across 8 bases. The DNA end is a closer match to TRBJ2-7, so the J assignment may be wrong. The CDR3 length is 15 residues. Per the germline V gene, CDR1 is SGHRS and CDR2 is YFSETQ. Here the CDR3 reads CASSSSEQGAYEQYF. The CDR3 nucleotides are TGCGCCAGCAGCTCCTCCGAACAGGGGGCCTACGAGCAGTACTTC.

The rearrangement links TRBV24-1 to TRBJ2-5; TRBD1 matches 9 bases. From germline, CDR1 is KGHDR and CDR2 SFDVKD. The J segment lost 11 bases and the V segment lost 2 bases, leaving 17 bases of the junction unmatched. The CDR3 covers 17 residues. CDR3 residues: CATSDSWTGDSYNEQYF. The DNA of the CDR3 is TGTGCCACCAGTGATTCTTGGACAGGGGATTCGTACAATGAGCAGTACTTC.

The sample holds a few counts of this clonotype. This chain joins TRBV20-1 and TRBJ2-3; possible D gene TRBD2, 7 bases. The V gene's germline CDR1 is DFQATT and CDR2 SNEGSKA (reference sequence). CDR3 length: 16 amino acids. V gave up 3 bases and J gave up 4 bases, with 20 bases separating them. In DNA, the CDR3 is TGCAGTGCTAGTCTCTTCCGGGGGGCCGGCGCAGATACGCAGTATTTT. Encoded protein: CSASLFRGAGADTQYF.

The chain links TRBV4-1 to TRBJ2-1; 8 bases fit TRBD1. V lost 4 bases to trimming and J lost 9 bases; unmatched junction nucleotides: 8. This CDR3 has 14 amino acids. The germline gives CDR1 MGHRA, CDR2 YSYEKL. In DNA, the CDR3 is TGCGCCAGCAGCCTGTGGACAGGGCCAGTTGAGCAGTTCTTC. Translated, it gives CASSLWTGPVEQFF.

This clonotype was counted only a few times. The rearrangement joins TRBV7-9 to TRBJ2-7; weak D call: TRBD1 (6 bases). V was pared by 1 base and J by 5 bases, with 15 bases between. Germline CDR1 reads SEHNR; CDR2 reads FQNEAQ (reference sequence). There are 15 residues in the CDR3. CDR3: CASSLGVGGLNEQYF. The CDR3 DNA sequence: TGTGCCAGCAGCTTAGGAGTTGGGGGCCTGAACGAGCAGTACTTC.

V is TRBV6-5 and J is TRBJ2-7; 8 bases map to TRBD1. The CDR3 runs 16 residues. Germline V gives CDR1 MNHEY, CDR2 SVGAGI. Trimming at V came to 1 base and at J to 1 base, leaving 6 bases not matched to a gene. CDR3 nucleotides: TGTGCCAGCAGTTACTGTTCTGGGGACAGGTCCTACGAGCAGTACTTC. It yields the protein CASSYCSGDRSYEQYF.

The chain recombines TRBV30 with TRBJ2-7, with D perhaps matching TRBD2 (5 bases). Trimming shortened V by 2 bases and J by 0 bases, and 8 bases separated the two germline ends. Germline loops: CDR1 GTSNPN, CDR2 SVGIG (reference sequence). The CDR3 loop spans 13 amino acids. The DNA of the CDR3 is TGTGCCTGGAGTCGGGATAGCTCCTACGAGCAGTACTTC. Translating it yields CAWSRDSSYEQYF.

This clonotype was detected once. The V and J genes are TRBV20-1 and TRBJ2-7; 8 nucleotides align to TRBD2. The last part of the DNA fits TRBJ2-5 better; the J call may be wrong. This CDR3 spans 17 amino acids. Germline assignment: CDR1 DFQATT and CDR2 SNEGSKA (reference sequence). CDR3 bases: TGCAGTGCTAGAGACAGGACTAGCATCCTATTCCAAGAGACCCAGTACTTC. This sequence encodes CSARDRTSILFQETQYF.

This chain uses TRBV6-6 with TRBJ2-5; either TRBD1 or TRBD2 may fit D (5 bases each). The J call is uncertain, as TRBJ2-7 better fits the DNA end. There are 13 residues in the CDR3. Germline lookup yields CDR1 MNHNY and CDR2 SVGAGI (reference sequence). In nucleotides, the CDR3 is TGTGCCAGCAGTACACGGGACGGTTACGAGCAGTACTTC. Translated: CASSTRDGYEQYF.

The chain links TRBV6-1 to TRBJ2-1; TRBD1 aligns across 9 bases. After removal of 5 bases from V and 0 bases from J, the junction contained 2 bases not matched to a gene. CDR3 length: 15 amino acids. The germline V gene encodes CDR1 MNHNS and CDR2 SASEGT. CDR3 region: CASSRTGDSYNEQFF. CDR3 DNA sequence: TGTGCCAGCAGTAGGACAGGGGACTCCTACAATGAGCAGTTCTTC.

The chain employs TRBV20-1 and TRBJ1-5, with D tentatively TRBD1 (6 bases). Germline lookup yields CDR1 DFQATT and CDR2 SNEGSKA (reference sequence). CDR3 size: 17 residues. Trimming pared 0 bases from V and 1 base from J, leaving 16 bases between. The CDR3 DNA sequence: TGCAGTGCTAGAGATTTGGGGGGGGGGCGAAGCAATCAGCCCCAGCATTTT. This gives the protein CSARDLGGGRSNQPQHF.